A selection of T cell receptor beta chains follows, all from one sample in a study of blood T cell repertoires in COVID-19. Here immunoSEQ multiplex PCR was the method, and the copy in TCRdb shows in-frame clones only, minus some. The table has 360,000 or so clones, around nine tenths seen once; the top ten hold 1.5% to 2%. Material: PBMCs or T cells enriched from blood (not recorded which). The receptors come from a woman under 40 who had recovered from COVID-19. Both conserved end residues are trimmed from each CDR3.

V gene: TRBV9; J gene: TRBJ2-6; CDR3 protein: ASSVGVSPHRRSGANVLT
V gene: TRBV4-1; J gene: TRBJ1-5; CDR3 protein: ASSHITGNQPQH
V gene: TRBV28; J gene: TRBJ1-6; CDR3 protein: ASSPQRRNSPLH
V gene: TRBV5-4; J gene: TRBJ2-1; CDR3 protein: ASTGLAGAIYNEQF
V gene: TRBV6-5; J gene: TRBJ2-7; CDR3 protein: ASIEQQGALYEQY
V gene: TRBV7-2; J gene: TRBJ2-1; CDR3 protein: ASSLVGTSGTFYNEQF
V gene: TRBV16; J gene: TRBJ1-4; CDR3 protein: ASSHQGFVEKLF
V gene: TRBV30; J gene: TRBJ1-2; CDR3 protein: AWRGTGAYGYT
V gene: TRBV5-1; J gene: TRBJ1-3; CDR3 protein: ASRTSLGSGNTIY
V gene: TRBV18; J gene: TRBJ1-1; CDR3 protein: ASSPGQGNTEAF
V gene: TRBV5-1; J gene: TRBJ2-7; CDR3 protein: ASSLDSSSYEQY
V gene: TRBV5-6; J gene: TRBJ1-4; CDR3 protein: ASSLAGRVNEKLF
V gene: TRBV18; J gene: TRBJ2-7; CDR3 protein: ASSPLTSRDRGSYEQY
V gene: TRBV5-1; J gene: TRBJ1-1; CDR3 protein: ASSLTGVGQNTEAF
V gene: TRBV7-8; J gene: TRBJ1-2; CDR3 protein: ASSLPGQGIYGYT
V gene: TRBV28; J gene: TRBJ2-7; CDR3 protein: ASLGTGTGGNEQY
V gene: TRBV4-1; J gene: TRBJ2-4; CDR3 protein: ASSDTRTGTDIQY
V gene: TRBV12-3/TRBV12-4; J gene: TRBJ1-1; CDR3 protein: ASRLGNTEAF
V gene: TRBV6-1; J gene: TRBJ2-7; CDR3 protein: ASSEEGRSSYEQY
V gene: TRBV14; J gene: TRBJ1-1; CDR3 protein: ASSHLVGPGGGEAF
V gene: TRBV4-2; J gene: TRBJ2-2; CDR3 protein: ASSPRTSGDTGELF
V gene: TRBV29-1; J gene: TRBJ2-5; CDR3 protein: SVDGQGVLETQY
V gene: TRBV5-1; J gene: TRBJ2-1; CDR3 protein: ASSPGGPSYNEQF
V gene: TRBV24-1; J gene: TRBJ2-1; CDR3 protein: ATSDASGGAVNEQF
V gene: TRBV15; J gene: TRBJ1-6; CDR3 protein: ATSRDHGRLNNSPLH
V gene: TRBV4-2; J gene: TRBJ1-1; CDR3 protein: ASSQDWSSLGRDSLNTEAF
V gene: TRBV9; J gene: TRBJ1-6; CDR3 protein: ASSVEQYNSPLH
V gene: TRBV7-6; J gene: TRBJ1-2; CDR3 protein: ASSLGTGVSNYGYT
V gene: TRBV6-2/TRBV6-3; J gene: TRBJ1-4; CDR3 protein: ASSFLGEGTNEKLF
V gene: TRBV7-9; J gene: TRBJ2-2; CDR3 protein: ASSLEEGIAGELF
V gene: TRBV5-1; J gene: TRBJ2-3; CDR3 protein: ASGSGTGTDTQY
V gene: TRBV4-1; J gene: TRBJ1-1; CDR3 protein: ASSHSQGYTEAF
V gene: TRBV6-5; J gene: TRBJ2-1; CDR3 protein: ASRMTGSPYNEQF
V gene: TRBV3-1/TRBV3-2; J gene: TRBJ2-5; CDR3 protein: ASSQAELISQETQY
V gene: TRBV9; J gene: TRBJ1-2; CDR3 protein: ASSVVGTYAT
V gene: TRBV20-1; J gene: TRBJ2-7; CDR3 protein: SASWTASYEQY
V gene: TRBV28; J gene: TRBJ2-1; CDR3 protein: ASRLPTTGNEQF
V gene: TRBV6-5; J gene: TRBJ2-3; CDR3 protein: ASSYSSRTDTQY